The sample holds many counts of the clone carrying this T cell receptor beta chain. The target antigen is unknown. These data are taken from a study of Graves' ophthalmopathy and Graves' hyperthyroidism. Findings of the study overall: Blood also contained most of the expanded thyroid clonotypes above 0.001 frequency.

RNA transcripts were the source from which TCR beta CDR3 regions were amplified. The workflow started with a first-round RT-PCR run with HTBI primers and then moved on to a second-round multiplex PCR. MiXCR was run by TCRdb on the multiplex PCR reads, yielding one entry per CDR3 protein. The sample lists 680,000 or so distinct CDR3 sequences, 20% to 25% occurring once. V lost 4 bases to trimming and J lost 5 bases, with 20 bases between them. Germline-derived CDR1 and CDR2 are DFQATT and SNEGSKA (reference sequence). The CDR3 spans 15 residues. Among the hyperthyroidism patients, all were newly diagnosed, aged 18 to 65, with under 2 months' duration.

The sequenced material came from peripheral blood. The clonotype originates from a woman aged 18-29 years with stable Graves' hyperthyroidism. Some clones in this sample may be carry-over from other donors' samples. This chain uses TRBV20-1 with TRBJ2-5; D may be TRBD1 (6 bases). The CDR3 sequence: CSATSLRQGKETQYF. In DNA, the CDR3 is TGCAGTGCTACGTCCCTGAGGCAGGGGAAGGAGACCCAGTACTTC.